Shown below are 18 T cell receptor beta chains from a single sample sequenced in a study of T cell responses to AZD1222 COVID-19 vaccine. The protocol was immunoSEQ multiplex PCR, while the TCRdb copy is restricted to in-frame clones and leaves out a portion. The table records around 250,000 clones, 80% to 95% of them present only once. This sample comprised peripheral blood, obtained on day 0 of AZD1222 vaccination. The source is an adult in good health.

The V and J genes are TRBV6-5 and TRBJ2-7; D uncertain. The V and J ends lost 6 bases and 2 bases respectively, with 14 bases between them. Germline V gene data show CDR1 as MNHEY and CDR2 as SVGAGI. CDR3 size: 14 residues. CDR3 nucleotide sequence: TGTGCCAGCAGCCCAACTTCTCCAACCTACGAGCAGTACTTC. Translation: CASSPTSPTYEQYF.

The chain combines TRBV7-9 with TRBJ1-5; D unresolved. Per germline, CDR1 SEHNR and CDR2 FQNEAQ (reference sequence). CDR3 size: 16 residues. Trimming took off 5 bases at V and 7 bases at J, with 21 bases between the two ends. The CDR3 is CASSQPRALGRQPQHF. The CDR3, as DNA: TGTGCCAGCAGCCAGCCCCGGGCTCTAGGGCGGCAGCCCCAGCATTTT.

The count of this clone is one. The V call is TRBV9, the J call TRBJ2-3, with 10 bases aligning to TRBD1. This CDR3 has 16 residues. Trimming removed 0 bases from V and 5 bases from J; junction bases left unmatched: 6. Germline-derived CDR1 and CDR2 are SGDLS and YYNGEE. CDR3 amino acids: CASSVAIGQGGDTQYF. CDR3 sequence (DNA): TGTGCCAGCAGCGTAGCCATAGGACAGGGGGGAGATACGCAGTATTTT.

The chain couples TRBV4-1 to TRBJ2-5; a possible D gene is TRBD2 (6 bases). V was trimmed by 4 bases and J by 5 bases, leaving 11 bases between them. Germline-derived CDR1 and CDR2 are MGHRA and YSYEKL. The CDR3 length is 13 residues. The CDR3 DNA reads TGCGCCAGCAGCCCGGGGGAAGGGGAGACCCAGTACTTC. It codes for CASSPGEGETQYF.

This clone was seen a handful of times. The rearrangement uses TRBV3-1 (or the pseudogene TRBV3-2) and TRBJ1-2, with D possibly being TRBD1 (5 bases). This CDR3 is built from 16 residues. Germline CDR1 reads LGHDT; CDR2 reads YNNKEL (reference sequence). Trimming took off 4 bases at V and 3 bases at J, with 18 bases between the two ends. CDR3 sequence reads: CASSPGTSYPHYGYTF. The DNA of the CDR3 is TGTGCCAGCAGCCCGGGGACCTCGTACCCCCACTATGGCTACACCTTC.

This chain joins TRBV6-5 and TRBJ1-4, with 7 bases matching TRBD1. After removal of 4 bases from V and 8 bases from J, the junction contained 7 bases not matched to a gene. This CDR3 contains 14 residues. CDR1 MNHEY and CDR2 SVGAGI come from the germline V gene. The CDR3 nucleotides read TGTGCCAGCAGTTTGACAGGGAGTCGCGAAAAACTGTTTTTT. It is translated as CASSLTGSREKLFF.

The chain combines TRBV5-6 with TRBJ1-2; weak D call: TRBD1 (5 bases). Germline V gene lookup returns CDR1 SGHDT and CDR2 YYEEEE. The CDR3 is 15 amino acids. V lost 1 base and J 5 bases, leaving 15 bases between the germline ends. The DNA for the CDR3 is TGTGCCAGCAGCTTGCGGGACCGCTTAGGTTATGGCTACACCTTC. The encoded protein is CASSLRDRLGYGYTF.

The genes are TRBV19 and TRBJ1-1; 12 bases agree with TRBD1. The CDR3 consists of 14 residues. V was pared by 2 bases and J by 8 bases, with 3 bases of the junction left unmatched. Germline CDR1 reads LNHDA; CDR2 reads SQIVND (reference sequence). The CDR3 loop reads CASSITGTGGEAFF. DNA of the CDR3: TGTGCCAGTAGTATAACGGGGACAGGGGGCGAAGCTTTCTTT.

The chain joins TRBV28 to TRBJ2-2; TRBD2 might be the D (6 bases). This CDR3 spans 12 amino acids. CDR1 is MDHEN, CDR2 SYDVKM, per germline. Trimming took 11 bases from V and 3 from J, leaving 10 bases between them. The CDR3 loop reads CAAAGYTGELFF. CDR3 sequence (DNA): TGTGCCGCTGCGGGATACACCGGGGAGCTGTTTTTT.

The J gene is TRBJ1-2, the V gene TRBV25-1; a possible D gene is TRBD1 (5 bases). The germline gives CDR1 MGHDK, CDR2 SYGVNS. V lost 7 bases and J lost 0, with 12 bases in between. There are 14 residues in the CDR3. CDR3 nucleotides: TGTGCCAGCACCCGAGGGGATGCTAACTATGGCTACACCTTC. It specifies CASTRGDANYGYTF.

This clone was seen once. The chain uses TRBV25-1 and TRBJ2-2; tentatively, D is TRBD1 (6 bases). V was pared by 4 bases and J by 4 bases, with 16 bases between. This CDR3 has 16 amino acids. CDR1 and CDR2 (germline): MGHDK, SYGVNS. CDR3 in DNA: TGTGCCAGCAGTGCCCTACAGGGCCGAGGCACCGGGGAGCTGTTTTTT. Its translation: CASSALQGRGTGELFF.

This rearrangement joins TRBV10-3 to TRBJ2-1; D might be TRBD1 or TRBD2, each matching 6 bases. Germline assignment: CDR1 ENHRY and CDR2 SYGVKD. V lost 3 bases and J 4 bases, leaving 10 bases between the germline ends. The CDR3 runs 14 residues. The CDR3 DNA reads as TGTGCCATCAGTGAAGGGGGGACTTACAATGAGCAGTTCTTC. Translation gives CAISEGGTYNEQFF.

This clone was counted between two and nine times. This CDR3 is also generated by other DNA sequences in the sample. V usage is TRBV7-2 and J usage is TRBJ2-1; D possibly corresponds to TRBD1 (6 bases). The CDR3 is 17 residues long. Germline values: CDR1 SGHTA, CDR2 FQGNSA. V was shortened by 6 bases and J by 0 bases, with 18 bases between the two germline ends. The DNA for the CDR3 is TGTGCCAGCAGACCATTAAAGAACAGGGTCTCCTACAATGAGCAGTTCTTC. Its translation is CASRPLKNRVSYNEQFF.

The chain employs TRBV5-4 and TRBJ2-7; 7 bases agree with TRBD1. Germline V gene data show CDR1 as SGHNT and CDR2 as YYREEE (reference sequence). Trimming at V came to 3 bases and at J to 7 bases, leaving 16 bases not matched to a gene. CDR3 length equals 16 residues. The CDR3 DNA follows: TGTGCCAGCAGCTGGGGGACAGCTACACGGACGAGGGAGCAGTACTTC. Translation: CASSWGTATRTREQYF.

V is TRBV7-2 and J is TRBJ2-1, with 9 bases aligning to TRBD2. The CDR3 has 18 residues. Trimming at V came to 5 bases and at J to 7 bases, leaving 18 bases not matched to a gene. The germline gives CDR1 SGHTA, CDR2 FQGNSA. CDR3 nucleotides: TGTGCCAGCAGCATCCCGCCTTATCTAGCGGGGCTGAAGAATGAGCAGTTCTTC. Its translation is CASSIPPYLAGLKNEQFF.

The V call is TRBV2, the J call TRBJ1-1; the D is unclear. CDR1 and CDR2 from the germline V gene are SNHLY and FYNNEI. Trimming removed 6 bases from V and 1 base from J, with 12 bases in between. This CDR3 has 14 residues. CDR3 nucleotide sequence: TGTGCCAGCAGGGTTGCCCCCTCGAACACTGAAGCTTTCTTT. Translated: CASRVAPSNTEAFF.

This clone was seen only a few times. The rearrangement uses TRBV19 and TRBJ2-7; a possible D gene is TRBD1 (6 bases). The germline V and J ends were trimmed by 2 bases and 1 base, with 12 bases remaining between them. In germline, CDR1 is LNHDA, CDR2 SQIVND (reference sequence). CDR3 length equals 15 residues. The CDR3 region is CASSITPDSSYEQYF. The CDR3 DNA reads TGTGCCAGTAGTATAACACCGGACAGTTCCTACGAGCAGTACTTC.

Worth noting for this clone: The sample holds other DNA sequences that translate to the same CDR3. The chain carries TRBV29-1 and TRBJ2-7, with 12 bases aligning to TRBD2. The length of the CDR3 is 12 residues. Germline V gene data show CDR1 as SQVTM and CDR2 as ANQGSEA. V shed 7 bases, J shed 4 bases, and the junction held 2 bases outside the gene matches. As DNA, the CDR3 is TGCAGCGCCGGGACTAGCGGGTACGAGCAGTACTTC. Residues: CSAGTSGYEQYF.